The next 25 T cell receptor beta chains were all read from a single sample in a study of shared clonotypes between healthy human individuals. Sequenced by immunoSEQ multiplex PCR; TCRdb stores in-frame clones only, minus some. This table has about half a million clones, less than 80% appearing once. Material: PBMCs. These receptor sequences come from a woman aged 40 to 49 in good health. Some clones in this sample may be carry-over from other donors' samples.

This rearrangement joins TRBV28 to TRBJ2-7, with 7 bases fitting TRBD1. Germline V CDR1 and CDR2: MDHEN, SYDVKM. The CDR3 covers 15 residues. Trimming at V came to 1 base and at J to 6 bases, leaving 9 bases not matched to a gene. The CDR3 DNA is TGTGCCAGCAGTTTATCCGGGACAGTTCGTCGCGAGCAGTACTTC. As protein: CASSLSGTVRREQYF.

The chain is built from TRBV10-3 and TRBJ2-1; D may be TRBD2 (6 bases). Germline loops: CDR1 ENHRY, CDR2 SYGVKD. There are 17 residues in the CDR3. The V and J ends lost 4 bases and 4 bases respectively, with 20 bases between them. Written as DNA, the CDR3 is TGTGCCATCAGTGTTTTCGGGACTCCAAAAGGGTACAATGAGCAGTTCTTC. Translation gives CAISVFGTPKGYNEQFF.

The CDR3 region is CASSQDLADAEAFF. The CDR3 region has the DNA TGTGCCAGCAGCCAAGATCTGGCAGATGCTGAAGCTTTCTTT. J is TRBJ1-1 and V is TRBV4-2; D not certain. Per the germline V gene, CDR1 is LGHNA and CDR2 is YNFKEQ. Trimming pared 0 bases from V and 6 bases from J, leaving 11 bases between. The CDR3 is made up of 14 amino acids.

CDR3 nucleotide sequence: TGTGCCTGGACGGGGAGGAATAATGAAAAACTGTTTTTT. Residues: CAWTGRNNEKLFF. This chain joins TRBV30 and TRBJ1-4; unclear D gene. V dropped 4 bases and J dropped 4 bases, with 10 bases sitting between them. Germline CDR1 and CDR2: GTSNPN and SVGIG (reference sequence). This CDR3 has 13 amino acids. Using reference TRBV30 and TRBJ1-4 for the parts outside the CDR3, the full variable domain is SQTIHQWPATLVQPVGSPLSLECTVEGTSNPNLYWYRQAAGRGLQLLFYSVGIGQISSEVPQNLSASRPQDRQFILSSKKLLLSDSGFYLCAWTGRNNEKLFFGSGTQLSVL.

The V gene is TRBV19, the J gene TRBJ2-4, with 8 bases matching TRBD1. The germline V gene has CDR1 LNHDA and CDR2 SQIVND (reference sequence). Trimming took 2 bases from V and 0 from J; bases not matched to a gene: 6. This CDR3 has 17 residues. DNA of the CDR3: TGTGCCAGTAGTATACAGGCGACAGGGGTAGCCAAAAACATTCAGTACTTC. It specifies CASSIQATGVAKNIQYF. Full variable domain (outside the CDR3, taken from reference TRBV19 and TRBJ2-4): DGGITQSPKYLFRKEGQNVTLSCEQNLNHDAMYWYRQDPGQGLRLIYYSQIVNDFQKGDIAEGYSVSREKKESFPLTVTSAQKNPTAFYLCASSIQATGVAKNIQYFGAGTRLSVL.

J is TRBJ1-1 and V is TRBV5-1, with 7 bases that match TRBD1. V was pared by 3 bases and J by 6 bases, with 2 bases of the junction left unmatched. This CDR3 region has 12 residues. The germline V gene encodes CDR1 SGHRS and CDR2 YFSETQ. The CDR3 is CASSSTGAEAFF. DNA of the CDR3: TGCGCCAGCAGCTCCACAGGGGCTGAAGCTTTCTTT. Together with reference TRBV5-1 and TRBJ1-1, the CDR3 gives the full variable domain: KAGVTQTPRYLIKTRGQQVTLSCSPISGHRSVSWYQQTPGQGLQFLFEYFSETQRNKGNFPGRFSGRQFSNSRSEMNVSTLELGDSALYLCASSSTGAEAFFGQGTRLTVV.

This clone showed up many times. The chain couples TRBV7-8 to TRBJ2-3; no clear D gene. Germline CDR1 reads SGHVS; CDR2 reads FQNEAQ. The CDR3 runs to 13 residues. Trimming removed 3 bases from V and 6 bases from J, with 10 bases in between. Written as DNA, the CDR3 is TGTGCCAGCAGCTTGAGTGGTCGGGATACGCAGTATTTT. The encoded protein is CASSLSGRDTQYF. Full variable domain (missing parts from reference TRBV7-8 and TRBJ2-3): GAGVSQSPRYKVAKRGQDVALRCDPISGHVSLFWYQQALGQGPEFLTYFQNEAQLDKSGLPSDRFFAERPEGSVSTLKIQRTQQEDSAVYLCASSLSGRDTQYFGPGTRLTVL.

This clone turned up a few times. CDR3 bases: TGTGCCAGCAGTCAACAGGGGAACACTGAAGCTTTCTTT. As protein: CASSQQGNTEAFF. The chain couples TRBV11-2 to TRBJ1-1, with D tentatively TRBD1 (6 bases). V was trimmed by 6 bases and J by 1 base, leaving 9 bases between them. This CDR3 is 13 amino acids long. Per germline, CDR1 SGHAT and CDR2 FQNNGV.

V and J are TRBV6-1 and TRBJ1-4; D not resolved. Germline assignment: CDR1 MNHNS and CDR2 SASEGT. The CDR3 sequence is 15 residues long. The ends were cut back, 6 bases at V and 3 bases at J, with 14 bases in the middle. Written as DNA, the CDR3 is TGTGCCAGCAGAAACTCAGGCATGGCTAATGAAAAACTGTTTTTT. It translates to CASRNSGMANEKLFF.

This sequence joins TRBV30 and TRBJ2-2, with 7 bases matching TRBD2. Germline CDR1 is GTSNPN and CDR2 is SVGIG (reference sequence). V shed 2 bases, J shed 3 bases, and the junction held 3 bases outside the gene matches. The CDR3 extends over 14 amino acids. This CDR3 reads CAWSMGGDTGELFF. In DNA, the CDR3 is TGTGCCTGGAGTATGGGAGGGGACACCGGGGAGCTGTTTTTT.

The V gene is TRBV6-6, the J gene TRBJ2-5; a weak D match, TRBD1 (6 bases). The CDR3 runs to 15 residues. V lost 4 bases and J lost 5, with 17 bases in between. Germline V gene data show CDR1 as MNHNY and CDR2 as SVGAGI (reference sequence). Written as DNA, the CDR3 is TGTGCCAGCAGTTTCAACAGGGATAGGTGGGAGACCCAGTACTTC. Translated: CASSFNRDRWETQYF.

The genes are TRBV29-1 and TRBJ2-5; D not certain. The J call may be wrong; the DNA end is better matched by TRBJ2-7. Germline-derived CDR1 and CDR2 are SQVTM and ANQGSEA. CDR3 length: 11 amino acids. The CDR3 loop reads CSVGQASEQYF. The CDR3 DNA is TGCAGCGTTGGCCAAGCAAGCGAGCAGTACTTC.

The chain is built from TRBV19 and TRBJ2-2; D not certain. Germline V gives CDR1 LNHDA, CDR2 SQIVND (reference sequence). This CDR3 is built from 15 residues. V lost 9 bases to trimming and J lost 6 bases, with 20 bases between them. The CDR3 here is CASTAWGGGAGELFF. The DNA for the CDR3 is TGTGCCAGCACAGCTTGGGGTGGTGGAGCCGGGGAGCTGTTTTTT. The variable domain in full, completed from reference TRBV19 and TRBJ2-2, reads DGGITQSPKYLFRKEGQNVTLSCEQNLNHDAMYWYRQDPGQGLRLIYYSQIVNDFQKGDIAEGYSVSREKKESFPLTVTSAQKNPTAFYLCASTAWGGGAGELFFGEGSRLTVL.

The rearrangement uses TRBV28 and TRBJ2-7; D is uncertain. CDR1 is MDHEN and CDR2 is SYDVKM in the germline V gene. This CDR3 is built from 18 residues. V was pared by 1 base and J by 0 bases, with 19 bases between. The CDR3 DNA reads as TGTGCCAGCAGTTTATTCTTCATACAGCGAGAAAGCTCCTACGAGCAGTACTTC. Translated: CASSLFFIQRESSYEQYF.

The V and J genes are TRBV7-9 and TRBJ1-1, with D possibly matching TRBD1 (5 bases). Germline CDR1 is SEHNR and CDR2 is FQNEAQ (reference sequence). V lost 7 bases to trimming and J lost 6 bases, with 18 bases between them. This CDR3 has 14 amino acids. CDR3 in DNA: TGTGCCAGCAATCGGGACGGGGAAAGCCCTGAAGCTTTCTTT. This codes for CASNRDGESPEAFF.

This clone was observed once. The chain links TRBV2 to TRBJ2-4; no clear D gene. Germline-derived CDR1 and CDR2 are SNHLY and FYNNEI. The CDR3 runs to 11 residues. The V end was cut by 6 bases, the J end by 4 bases, with 4 bases between. CDR3: CASSPKNIQYF. The CDR3 coding sequence is TGTGCCAGCAGCCCTAAAAACATTCAGTACTTC.

This chain links TRBV20-1 with TRBJ1-2; D perhaps matches TRBD1 (5 bases). Trimming removed 3 bases at V and 6 bases at J, with 8 bases between. This CDR3 contains 11 residues. Germline V gene sequence: CDR1 DFQATT, CDR2 SNEGSKA (reference sequence). The CDR3 spells CSARPGDGYTF. The CDR3 DNA reads as TGCAGTGCTAGGCCGGGGGATGGCTACACCTTC.

The V gene is TRBV9, the J gene TRBJ1-2, with D possibly being TRBD1 (6 bases). CDR3 size: 14 residues. V dropped 4 bases and J dropped 5 bases, with 15 bases sitting between them. Germline V CDR1 and CDR2: SGDLS, YYNGEE. The CDR3 DNA is TGTGCCAGCAGCCCGCGGGACACGGATTATGGCTACACCTTC. Protein product: CASSPRDTDYGYTF.

The J gene is TRBJ2-1, the V gene TRBV30, with 9 nucleotides matching TRBD2. CDR3 size: 14 residues. J lost 7 bases, V lost 0 bases, and 4 bases had no gene match. Germline assignment: CDR1 GTSNPN and CDR2 SVGIG (reference sequence). The CDR3 here is CAWSVLAGLNEQFF. CDR3 in DNA: TGTGCCTGGAGTGTACTAGCGGGCCTAAATGAGCAGTTCTTC. The whole variable domain, filled in from reference TRBV30 and TRBJ2-1, reads SQTIHQWPATLVQPVGSPLSLECTVEGTSNPNLYWYRQAAGRGLQLLFYSVGIGQISSEVPQNLSASRPQDRQFILSSKKLLLSDSGFYLCAWSVLAGLNEQFFGPGTRLTVL.

The chain employs TRBV4-2 and TRBJ2-5; 9 bases align to TRBD2. The better agreement between TRBJ2-7 and the DNA end casts doubt on the J call. Germline V CDR1 and CDR2: LGHNA, YNFKEQ. The CDR3 consists of 15 residues. The CDR3 nucleotides are TGTGCCAGCAGCCAAGCTGCGGGAGGGCCGAGCGAGCAGTACTTC. It yields the protein CASSQAAGGPSEQYF.

Worth noting for this clone: This same CDR3 is encoded by further DNA sequences in the sample. The J gene is TRBJ2-5, the V gene TRBV5-1; 10 bases line up with TRBD1. J lost 4 bases, V lost 4 bases, and 4 bases had no gene match. Germline assignment: CDR1 SGHRS and CDR2 YFSETQ. CDR3 length equals 14 residues. CDR3 in DNA: TGCGCCAGCAGCCCCGGGACAGGGGTAGAGACCCAGTACTTC. Translated, it gives CASSPGTGVETQYF. Based on the CDR3 plus reference TRBV5-1 and TRBJ2-5, the full variable domain is KAGVTQTPRYLIKTRGQQVTLSCSPISGHRSVSWYQQTPGQGLQFLFEYFSETQRNKGNFPGRFSGRQFSNSRSEMNVSTLELGDSALYLCASSPGTGVETQYFGPGTRLLVL.

The V and J genes are TRBV5-4 and TRBJ1-1; D unresolved. The CDR3 has 14 residues. Trimming stripped 1 base from V and 1 base from J, with 8 bases between. The germline V gene has CDR1 SGHNT and CDR2 YYREEE (reference sequence). CDR3 nucleotides: TGTGCCAGCAGCTTGACACAGACGAACACTGAAGCTTTCTTT. Encoded protein: CASSLTQTNTEAFF.

Worth noting for this clone: This sample includes further DNA sequences coding for the same CDR3. The chain has TRBV11-2 and TRBJ2-5; the D is unclear. The germline gives CDR1 SGHAT, CDR2 FQNNGV. V lost 3 bases to trimming and J lost 1 base, with 6 bases between them. There are 13 residues in the CDR3. Written as DNA, the CDR3 is TGTGCCAGCAGCTTCGGACCCCAAGAGACCCAGTACTTC. Its translation: CASSFGPQETQYF.

V usage is TRBV4-3 and J usage is TRBJ1-2; D perhaps matches TRBD1 (6 bases). Germline V gives CDR1 LGHNA, CDR2 YSLEER. V lost 1 base to trimming and J lost 5 bases, with 14 bases between them. The CDR3 runs 15 residues. CDR3 in DNA: TGCGCCAGCAGCCAAGCTCGCCAGGGGAGATATGGCTACACCTTC. Its translation: CASSQARQGRYGYTF.

J is TRBJ2-1 and V is TRBV18, with TRBD2 identical over 10 bases. Germline V gene sequence: CDR1 KGHSH, CDR2 LQKENI. The V and J ends lost 6 bases and 8 bases, in that order; junction bases with no gene match: 4. This CDR3 has 13 residues. This CDR3 reads CASSPSGGDEQFF. The CDR3 bases are TGTGCCAGCTCGCCTAGCGGGGGCGATGAGCAGTTCTTC.